This record covers a single T cell receptor beta chain. The antigen is not known. The time point here: baseline pretreatment blood. The treatment is: 15 Gy SBRT to primary tumor, nephrectomy 4 weeks later. The patient's renal cell carcinoma had clear cell pathology. Some clones are missing from TCRdb's copy, which holds only in-frame ones; the method was immunoSEQ multiplex PCR. The sample lists 100,000 or so clones, about 86% occurring once. This entry belongs to a study of radiation and T cells in renal cell carcinoma. Across the whole study: Nephrectomy followed 15 Gy stereotactic body radiation by 4 weeks.

Unmatched junction bases numbered 8, after V lost 5 bases and J lost 8 bases. Germline-derived CDR1 and CDR2 are MNHEY and SVGAGI. This CDR3 is built from 14 residues. Whole-study findings and limits: In blood, top tumor clones expanded by 2 weeks, shrinking by 4.

Sequencing was performed on blood, taken from a patient whose treatment included radiotherapy and nephrectomy. This TCR derives from a man aged 50 to 59 with renal cell carcinoma. The chain couples TRBV6-5 to TRBJ2-3; 9 bases are shared with TRBD1. The CDR3 DNA reads TGTGCCAGCAGTAAACGACAGGGGGAAGGTACGCAGTATTTT. Translated, it gives CASSKRQGEGTQYF.